Shown below are 18 T cell receptor beta chains from a single sample sequenced in a study of T cell responses to AZD1222 COVID-19 vaccine. Sequenced by immunoSEQ multiplex PCR; TCRdb stores in-frame clones only, minus some. The sample has about 220,000 clones, about 92% seen once. Specimen: peripheral blood, collected on day 0 of MenACWY control vaccination. Every receptor here comes from an adult in good health.

This chain uses TRBV27 with TRBJ2-5, with D possibly being TRBD2 (6 bases). The V end lost 7 bases, the J end lost 5 bases, and 11 bases lay between the germline ends. Germline V gene data show CDR1 as MNHEY and CDR2 as SMNVEV (reference sequence). The CDR3 runs 12 residues. The CDR3 loop reads CASMRAGETQYF. In DNA form, the CDR3 reads TGTGCCAGCATGAGGGCGGGGGAGACCCAGTACTTC.

J is TRBJ1-2 and V is TRBV30; D is unresolved. Germline CDR1 reads GTSNPN; CDR2 reads SVGIG (reference sequence). With 2 bases removed from V and 6 bases from J, the gap between germline ends came to 13 bases. The CDR3 length is 13 residues. The chain's CDR3 is CAWSFGETNGYTF. In DNA, the CDR3 is TGTGCCTGGAGTTTCGGGGAAACGAATGGCTACACCTTC.

The CDR3 DNA sequence: TGTGCCAGTAGCCACGGGGGAGGCAATCAGCCCCAGCATTTT. Encoded protein: CASSHGGGNQPQHF. This sequence joins TRBV19 and TRBJ1-5; possible D gene TRBD1, 5 bases. Germline-derived CDR1 and CDR2 are LNHDA and SQIVND (reference sequence). The length of the CDR3 is 14 residues. V lost 6 bases and J 2 bases, leaving 11 bases between the germline ends.

DNA for the CDR3: TGTGCCACCCGAAAGGGACAGGGGGCTTTGAGGGGCCGGAACACTGAAGCTTTCTTT. As protein: CATRKGQGALRGRNTEAFF. The chain couples TRBV19 to TRBJ1-1, with 12 nucleotides matching TRBD1. The CDR3 consists of 19 residues. Germline lookup yields CDR1 LNHDA and CDR2 SQIVND (reference sequence). Trimming at V came to 10 bases and at J to 1 base, leaving 19 bases not matched to a gene.

This chain connects TRBV12-3 or TRBV12-4 to TRBJ1-2; D uncertain. The V and J ends lost 6 bases and 8 bases respectively, with 16 bases between them. This CDR3 comprises 13 residues. CDR3 DNA: TGTGCCAGCAGCTTCCTGCAGTTAGGCGGCTACACCTTC. It encodes CASSFLQLGGYTF.

The J gene is TRBJ2-2, the V gene TRBV7-8, with 7 bases identical to TRBD1. The ends lost 5 bases at V and 0 bases at J; junction bases unmatched: 3. The CDR3 has 15 amino acids. Per germline, CDR1 SGHVS and CDR2 FQNEAQ. The CDR3 sequence is CASSRTGSNTGELFF. The CDR3 DNA follows: TGTGCCAGCAGCCGGACAGGATCGAACACCGGGGAGCTGTTTTTT.

V is TRBV12-3 or TRBV12-4 and J is TRBJ2-2; D is uncertain. V was clipped by 3 bases and J by 7 bases, with 9 bases between them. This CDR3 region has 13 residues. CDR3 protein: CASSFTEHGELFF. The CDR3 DNA follows: TGTGCCAGCAGTTTTACAGAGCACGGGGAGCTGTTTTTT.

This clone has a single count. Other DNA sequences within the sample encode an identical CDR3. The chain's CDR3 is CASSSTGGADTQYF. CDR3 in DNA: TGCGCCAGCAGCTCAACAGGGGGAGCAGATACGCAGTATTTT. This rearrangement joins TRBV5-1 to TRBJ2-3, with 8 bases aligning to TRBD1. The CDR3 totals 14 residues. Per the germline V gene, CDR1 is SGHRS and CDR2 is YFSETQ. The V segment lost 3 bases and the J segment 4 bases; nucleotides outside the gene matches: 4.

J is TRBJ1-2 and V is TRBV30, with D hard to call. The V and J ends lost 2 bases and 4 bases respectively, with 17 bases between them. CDR1 is GTSNPN and CDR2 is SVGIG in the germline V gene (reference sequence). The CDR3 runs 15 residues. This CDR3 is CAWSNRQILGYGYTF. CDR3 DNA sequence: TGTGCCTGGAGTAATCGGCAGATATTAGGCTATGGCTACACCTTC.

The rearrangement joins TRBV11-2 to TRBJ2-2; D ambiguous. Trimming cost V 5 bases and J 4 bases, with 20 bases left between them. This CDR3 is 17 amino acids long. From germline, CDR1 is SGHAT and CDR2 FQNNGV. In DNA, the CDR3 is TGTGCCAGCAGCGGACGCCTGATAGCCCGACGCACCGGGGAGCTGTTTTTT. Amino acid sequence: CASSGRLIARRTGELFF.

This clone showed up just once. The same CDR3 also results from other DNA sequences found in this sample. The genes are TRBV3-1 (or the pseudogene TRBV3-2) and TRBJ1-1; the D gene is possibly TRBD1 (5 bases). Germline V gene lookup returns CDR1 LGHDT and CDR2 YNNKEL (reference sequence). The CDR3 loop spans 15 amino acids. V was clipped by 4 bases and J by 1 base, with 13 bases between them. CDR3 sequence (DNA): TGTGCCAGCAGCCCCCCCACAGGTAGGAACACTGAAGCTTTCTTT. It is translated as CASSPPTGRNTEAFF.

The V call is TRBV28, the J call TRBJ2-1, with D possibly being TRBD2 (8 bases). The CDR3 consists of 15 residues. Trimming shortened V by 6 bases and J by 6 bases, and 18 bases separated the two germline ends. CDR1 MDHEN and CDR2 SYDVKM come from the germline V gene. CDR3 sequence (DNA): TGTGCCAGCAGCCTGACAGGGAGCGGGGGCAATGAGCAGTTCTTC. It specifies CASSLTGSGGNEQFF.

The chain recombines TRBV27 with TRBJ1-4, with 7 bases matching TRBD1. J lost 2 bases, V lost 5 bases, and 5 bases had no gene match. This CDR3 region has 15 residues. Germline V gives CDR1 MNHEY, CDR2 SMNVEV (reference sequence). For the CDR3, the DNA is TGTGCCAGCAGTCCCAGACAGGGCACTAATGAAAAACTGTTTTTT. Protein sequence: CASSPRQGTNEKLFF.

This clone was recorded only once. The genes are TRBV9 and TRBJ1-5, with TRBD1 matching 8 bases. This CDR3 is 15 amino acids long. Germline lookup yields CDR1 SGDLS and CDR2 YYNGEE. With 4 bases clipped from V and 2 bases from J, the junction kept 5 bases outside the gene matches. Written as DNA, the CDR3 is TGTGCCAGCAGCTTAACAGGGGGTGGCAATCAGCCCCAGCATTTT. It specifies CASSLTGGGNQPQHF.

About this clone itself: Other DNA sequences of this sample code for an identical CDR3. The gene calls are TRBV7-9 and TRBJ1-6; D gene uncertain. The CDR3 is made up of 13 amino acids. V lost 1 base to trimming and J lost 10 bases, with 8 bases between them. Looked up from germline, CDR1 is SEHNR and CDR2 is FQNEAQ (reference sequence). The CDR3 DNA follows: TGTGCCAGCAGCTTAGAAGGGAACTCACCCCTCCACTTT. This codes for CASSLEGNSPLHF.

The chain has TRBV7-2 and TRBJ1-6, with D perhaps matching TRBD1 (5 bases). CDR1 is SGHTA, CDR2 FQGNSA, per germline. This CDR3 has 14 residues. V gave up 1 base and J gave up 7 bases, with 8 bases separating them. The CDR3: CASSLGWDNSPLHF. The CDR3 coding sequence is TGTGCCAGCAGCTTAGGGTGGGACAATTCACCCCTCCACTTT.

J is TRBJ1-1 and V is TRBV14; 9 nucleotides match TRBD1. There are 16 residues in the CDR3. From germline, CDR1 is SGHDN and CDR2 FVKESK. The J segment lost 3 bases and the V segment lost 1 base, leaving 6 bases of the junction unmatched. CDR3 sequence: CASSQAGDREDTEAFF. CDR3 nucleotide sequence: TGTGCCAGCAGCCAAGCTGGGGACAGGGAAGACACTGAAGCTTTCTTT.

This clone was detected once. This rearrangement joins TRBV12-3 or TRBV12-4 to TRBJ1-3; D might be TRBD1 (5 bases). V was shortened by 8 bases and J by 4 bases, with 9 bases between the two germline ends. The CDR3 runs 12 residues. The CDR3 nucleotides read TGTGCCAGCGGGGGGGACGGAAACACCATATATTTT. As protein: CASGGDGNTIYF.